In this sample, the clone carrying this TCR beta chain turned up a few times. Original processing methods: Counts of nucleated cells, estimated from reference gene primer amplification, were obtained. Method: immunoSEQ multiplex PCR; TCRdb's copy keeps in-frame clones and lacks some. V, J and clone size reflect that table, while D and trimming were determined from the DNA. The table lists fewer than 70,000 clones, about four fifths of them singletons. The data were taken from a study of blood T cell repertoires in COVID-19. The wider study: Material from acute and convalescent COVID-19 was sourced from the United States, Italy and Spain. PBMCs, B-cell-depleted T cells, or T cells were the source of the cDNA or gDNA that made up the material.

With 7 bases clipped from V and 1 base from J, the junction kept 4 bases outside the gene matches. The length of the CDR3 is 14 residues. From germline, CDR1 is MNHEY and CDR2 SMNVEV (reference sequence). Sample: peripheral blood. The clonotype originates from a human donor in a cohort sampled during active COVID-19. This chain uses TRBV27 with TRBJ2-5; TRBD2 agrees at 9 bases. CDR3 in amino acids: CASTPSGIQETQYF. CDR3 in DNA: TGTGCCAGCACCCCTAGCGGGATCCAAGAGACCCAGTACTTC.